One sample yielded the 26 T cell receptor beta chains listed below, sequenced in a study of response to subunit inactivated influenza vaccine. TCRdb passed the RT-PCR reads through MiXCR, listing each CDR3 protein once. Counted here are hundreds of thousands of distinct CDR3 sequences, around 20% occurring once; the ten biggest clones make up under 13%. The sequencing here drew on PBMCs from blood, taken 5 to 6 days after vaccination. The receptors were gathered from a man over 45 who received an inactivated influenza vaccine.

This chain uses TRBV20-1 with TRBJ2-5, with D uncertain. The CDR3 loop spans 12 amino acids. V lost 5 bases and J 5 bases, leaving 12 bases between the germline ends. CDR1 is DFQATT and CDR2 is SNEGSKA in the germline V gene (reference sequence). The CDR3 coding sequence is TGCAGTGCTGTCGACTTGGGGGAGACCCAGTACTTC. Translated: CSAVDLGETQYF.

The V gene is TRBV7-9, the J gene TRBJ2-7, with TRBD1 matching over 9 bases. V was clipped by 5 bases and J by 2 bases; unmatched bases: 7. CDR3 size: 15 residues. Germline lookup yields CDR1 SEHNR and CDR2 FQNEAQ (reference sequence). The chain's CDR3 is CASSPQGTGTYEQYF. The DNA of the CDR3 is TGTGCCAGCAGCCCGCAAGGGACAGGGACCTACGAGCAGTACTTC.

This clonotype came up many times. The chain has TRBV12-3 or TRBV12-4 and TRBJ2-3, with 8 nucleotides matching TRBD2. The CDR3 has 15 amino acids. The V segment lost 7 bases and the J segment 2 bases; nucleotides outside the gene matches: 8. As DNA, the CDR3 is TGTGCCAGCACAATAGCGGGGAGTTTCACAGATACGCAGTATTTT. It specifies CASTIAGSFTDTQYF.

V gene TRBV28 combines with J gene TRBJ2-1; TRBD2 agrees at 8 bases. The CDR3 spans 15 residues. Trimming removed 5 bases from V and 10 bases from J; junction bases left unmatched: 13. CDR1 MDHEN and CDR2 SYDVKM come from the germline V gene. This CDR3 is CASSGLAPKRGEQFF. The DNA for the CDR3 is TGTGCCAGCAGTGGACTAGCTCCAAAAAGGGGCGAGCAGTTCTTC.

This chain connects TRBV20-1 to TRBJ2-5, with TRBD1 matching over 7 bases. CDR3 size: 14 residues. Germline V CDR1 and CDR2: DFQATT, SNEGSKA (reference sequence). The V segment lost 5 bases and the J segment 5 bases; nucleotides outside the gene matches: 11. The CDR3 here is CSASRDRGTETQYF. CDR3 in DNA: TGCAGTGCTTCACGGGACAGAGGGACGGAGACCCAGTACTTC.

This clonotype has at least ten counts. This chain uses TRBV12-3 or TRBV12-4 with TRBJ2-7, with TRBD1 matching over 8 bases. V was pared by 6 bases and J by 1 base, with 5 bases of the junction left unmatched. The length of the CDR3 is 14 residues. DNA of the CDR3: TGTGCCAGCAGGGACAACAGGGGGTCCTACGAGCAGTACTTC. It translates to CASRDNRGSYEQYF.

This clonotype has just a few counts. CDR3 bases: TGTGCCAGCAGCGTAGCTCACGCCCAGGGTGCCGGCTACACCTTC. As protein: CASSVAHAQGAGYTF. The V gene is TRBV9, the J gene TRBJ1-2; D perhaps matches TRBD1 (5 bases). CDR3 length: 15 amino acids. Per the germline V gene, CDR1 is SGDLS and CDR2 is YYNGEE. V lost 0 bases, J lost 8 bases, and 17 bases lay in between.

This clonotype was counted a few times. The chain carries TRBV20-1 and TRBJ2-1, with 7 bases fitting TRBD1. Germline trimming cut 3 bases from V and 4 bases from J; bases unmatched to any gene: 9. The CDR3 runs to 15 residues. Germline V gives CDR1 DFQATT, CDR2 SNEGSKA (reference sequence). The CDR3 DNA is TGCAGTGCTAGGCGGACAGGCATTATTTACAATGAGCAGTTCTTC. It is translated as CSARRTGIIYNEQFF.

This clonotype was observed many times. The CDR3, as DNA: TGTGCCAGCCGGGACAGGGCGAACACCGGGGAGCTGTTTTTT. This gives the protein CASRDRANTGELFF. V is TRBV12-3 or TRBV12-4 and J is TRBJ2-2; 9 bases match TRBD1. The CDR3 runs 14 residues. V gave up 8 bases and J gave up 0 bases; unmatched junction bases: 1.

In this sample, this clonotype turned up a few times. V usage is TRBV5-1 and J usage is TRBJ2-2; D is undetermined. Trimming stripped 0 bases from V and 1 base from J, with 7 bases between. Germline loops: CDR1 SGHRS, CDR2 YFSETQ. The CDR3 extends over 15 amino acids. The CDR3 spells CASSLVFGNTGELFF. The CDR3 DNA reads TGCGCCAGCAGCTTGGTTTTTGGGAACACCGGGGAGCTGTTTTTT.

J is TRBJ2-1 and V is TRBV12-3 or TRBV12-4; 7 bases map to TRBD1. Trimming at V came to 6 bases and at J to 12 bases, leaving 8 bases not matched to a gene. This CDR3 has 12 residues. The CDR3 DNA sequence: TGTGCCAGCAGACCCACAGGGGTTGGGCAGTTCTTC. Amino acids: CASRPTGVGQFF.

The V and J genes are TRBV7-9 and TRBJ2-3; 8 bases are a match to TRBD1. The CDR3 loop spans 16 amino acids. Germline V gene data show CDR1 as SEHNR and CDR2 as FQNEAQ (reference sequence). Trimming took 2 bases from V and 1 from J; bases not matched to a gene: 5. CDR3 sequence reads: CASSLSGGTRTDTQYF. DNA of the CDR3: TGTGCCAGCAGCTTATCAGGGGGCACCCGCACAGATACGCAGTATTTT.

This clonotype was detected a few times. This chain uses TRBV15 with TRBJ2-3; tentatively, D is TRBD2 (5 bases). V lost 4 bases, J lost 6 bases, and 11 bases lay in between. There are 13 residues in the CDR3. Germline V lookup: CDR1 LNHNV, CDR2 YYDKDF (reference sequence). The CDR3 DNA is TGTGCCACCAGCACCAAGGAGGTCGATACGCAGTATTTT. This gives the protein CATSTKEVDTQYF.

This clonotype has just a few counts. The J gene is TRBJ2-5, the V gene TRBV2; D is perhaps TRBD1 (5 bases). The V gene lost 5 bases and the J gene lost 5 bases, with 12 bases spanning the gap. Germline loops: CDR1 SNHLY, CDR2 FYNNEI. The CDR3 loop spans 13 amino acids. This CDR3 reads CASSIAGWETQYF. The CDR3 bases are TGTGCCAGCAGTATTGCAGGGTGGGAGACCCAGTACTTC.

This clonotype was seen a handful of times. The chain carries TRBV7-2 and TRBJ1-1, with no clear D. The CDR3 runs 13 residues. The germline V gene encodes CDR1 SGHTA and CDR2 FQGNSA. Deletions cut 1 base from V and 4 bases from J, with 7 bases between. The DNA of the CDR3 is TGTGCCAGCAGCTTAGAGGATTTCACTGAAGCTTTCTTT. Its translation is CASSLEDFTEAFF.

The table lists this clonotype with a few counts. This chain uses TRBV7-7 with TRBJ2-5; a weak D match, TRBD2 (5 bases). Germline lookup yields CDR1 SSHAT and CDR2 FNYEAQ (reference sequence). V gave up 3 bases and J gave up 4 bases, with 9 bases separating them. The CDR3 sequence is 13 residues long. The CDR3 DNA is TGTGCCAGCAGCTTCCAACGGGGAGAGACCCAGTACTTC. Translation gives CASSFQRGETQYF.

At least ten counts were recorded for this clonotype. The genes are TRBV7-6 and TRBJ2-7, with 10 bases aligning to TRBD2. Looked up from germline, CDR1 is SGHVS and CDR2 is FNYEAQ. The CDR3 spans 18 residues. Trimming removed 4 bases from V and 1 base from J; junction bases left unmatched: 13. The CDR3 spells CASSSVEASGRWSYEQYF. CDR3 nucleotides: TGTGCCAGCAGCTCAGTGGAGGCTAGCGGGAGATGGTCCTACGAGCAGTACTTC.

In its sample, this clonotype was seen many times. This chain joins TRBV5-1 and TRBJ2-1; 7 positions match TRBD1. The CDR3 consists of 12 residues. CDR1 is SGHRS and CDR2 is YFSETQ in the germline V gene. V shed 10 bases, J shed 8 bases, and the junction held 9 bases outside the gene matches. As DNA, the CDR3 is TGCGCCTGTTTCGACAGGGCCGATGAGCAGTTCTTC. Translated, it gives CACFDRADEQFF.

This chain uses TRBV6-1 with TRBJ2-1; no definite D call. Per the germline V gene, CDR1 is MNHNS and CDR2 is SASEGT. The ends were cut back, 3 bases at V and 15 bases at J, with 6 bases in the middle. The CDR3 consists of 9 residues. DNA for the CDR3: TGTGCCAGCAGTGATGTAGGGTTCTTC. This gives the protein CASSDVGFF.

The chain is built from TRBV19 and TRBJ2-4, with 8 positions matching TRBD2. The CDR3 runs to 14 residues. Per germline, CDR1 LNHDA and CDR2 SQIVND (reference sequence). The junction had 6 bases not matched to a gene; V was cut back by 3 bases and J by 8 bases. The CDR3 is CASSIGRGRDIQYF. In DNA form, the CDR3 reads TGTGCCAGTAGTATCGGGAGGGGAAGGGACATTCAGTACTTC.

This clonotype appeared a few times. V gene TRBV7-2 combines with J gene TRBJ1-5; D is unresolved. V dropped 3 bases and J dropped 4 bases, with 10 bases sitting between them. Germline V lookup: CDR1 SGHTA, CDR2 FQGNSA. CDR3 size: 14 residues. CDR3 sequence: CASSLAGKNQPQHF. CDR3 bases: TGTGCCAGCAGCTTGGCGGGTAAGAATCAGCCCCAGCATTTT.

The chain carries TRBV20-1 and TRBJ2-1; TRBD1 agrees at 10 bases. CDR1 and CDR2 from the germline V gene are DFQATT and SNEGSKA (reference sequence). V lost 3 bases, J lost 2 bases, and 7 bases stayed unmatched. The CDR3 runs 16 residues. DNA for the CDR3: TGCAGTGCTAGTCGGGGACAGGGGATAACCTACAATGAGCAGTTCTTC. Protein: CSASRGQGITYNEQFF.

The rearrangement links TRBV5-1 to TRBJ2-2, with D maybe TRBD1 (5 bases). The ends were cut back, 5 bases at V and 3 bases at J, with 11 bases in the middle. This CDR3 has 14 residues. The germline CDR1 and CDR2 sequences are SGHRS and YFSETQ. In nucleotides, the CDR3 is TGCGCCAGCAGTGTCAGGGCAGACACCGGGGAGCTGTTTTTT. It specifies CASSVRADTGELFF.

The chain carries TRBV20-1 and TRBJ2-7; D perhaps matches TRBD1 (6 bases). The V end was cut by 3 bases, the J end by 7 bases, with 13 bases between. Germline assignment: CDR1 DFQATT and CDR2 SNEGSKA (reference sequence). The CDR3 length is 12 residues. The CDR3 reads CSARPAQGEQYF. The CDR3 region has the DNA TGCAGTGCTAGGCCAGCCCAGGGGGAGCAGTACTTC.

This CDR3 reads CASSQALDREGYF. CDR3 bases: TGCGCCAGCAGCCAAGCCCTCGACAGGGAGGGGTACTTC. The chain recombines TRBV4-3 with TRBJ2-7; D is possibly TRBD1 or TRBD2 (7 bases each). The CDR3 extends over 13 amino acids. Deletions cut 1 base from V and 12 bases from J, with 16 bases between. CDR1 LGHNA and CDR2 YSLEER come from the germline V gene.

There are many counts of this clonotype. The chain is built from TRBV20-1 and TRBJ2-7; TRBD2 aligns across 11 bases. Germline V CDR1 and CDR2: DFQATT, SNEGSKA (reference sequence). J lost 4 bases, V lost 1 base, and 3 bases had no gene match. CDR3 length: 14 residues. The CDR3 coding sequence is TGCAGTGCTAGAGGGGCTAGCGGGGGGTACGAGCAGTACTTC. Translated, it gives CSARGASGGYEQYF.